This entry features one T cell receptor (beta chain) sequence. Trimming cost V 0 bases and J 11 bases, with 20 bases left between them. The CDR3 totals 15 residues. The germline V gene has CDR1 SGHKS and CDR2 YYEKEE (reference sequence). The data originate from a study of shared clonotypes between healthy human individuals. Study information: Those who served as donors were a couple of women and a few men between the ages of 18 and 49. A donor's plate count was three for CD4 naive and three for CD4 memory; CD8 naive had two and CD8 memory one.

The method was immunoSEQ multiplex PCR; TCRdb's version includes in-frame clones alone and lacks a portion of them. The table shows a few million clones, with around nine tenths occurring only once. The TCR was taken from a man between 18 and 35 years old in good health. Material: naive CD4+ T cells sorted from blood. Subset here: CD45RA+ positively selected. This chain links TRBV5-5 with TRBJ1-1; D gene ambiguous. The CDR3 DNA reads as TGTGCCAGCAGCTTGGCTATAGGCGGCCCGCAGTCCGCTTTCTTT. The encoded protein is CASSLAIGGPQSAFF.